The clone carrying this T cell receptor beta chain has just a few counts. Its antigen is not identified. A linear amplification protocol produced the TCR libraries from 450 to 500 ng of total RNA. TCRdb re-called the reads through MiXCR, storing one row per CDR3 protein. The sample shows about 180,000 distinct CDR3 sequences, about four fifths of them seen only once. The record originates from a study of healthy donors' naive CD4 and CD8 T cells. Whole-study context: Donors spanned ages 20-25, 40-50 and 60-70 years, half female. Study observations and caveats: Chains were not paired, since alpha and beta were sequenced in bulk. About an eighth of CD4/CD8 propensity variance appeared explained by V, J and CDR3 charge.

Sorting defined naive CD4+ as CD4+CD8-CD45RO-CD45RA+ and naive CD8+ as CD8+CD4-CD45RA+CD27bright. The receptor was isolated from a pool of human donors in good health; the sample pools cells from several healthy donors. Specimen: naive CD4+ and CD8+ T cells sorted from blood, pooled from several donors.

CDR3 sequence (DNA): TGTGCCAGTACCCCCCGGACTTCGAACTATGGCTACACCTTC. It specifies CASTPRTSNYGYTF. This sequence joins TRBV19 and TRBJ1-2; D is unresolved. Looked up from germline, CDR1 is LNHDA and CDR2 is SQIVND (reference sequence). Trimming cost V 7 bases and J 2 bases, with 14 bases left between them. CDR3 length: 14 amino acids.